One sample yielded the 10 T cell receptor beta chains listed below, sequenced in a study of T cells in tuberculosis. Generated by immunoSEQ multiplex PCR, the TCRdb table keeps only in-frame clones and is missing some. The sample carries some 40,000 clones, around 96% recorded once. The sequencing input was PBMCs. These receptors came from a donor between 10 and 35 years old with latent tuberculosis or without tuberculosis infection.

The J gene is TRBJ1-6, the V gene TRBV6-1; unclear D gene. The CDR3 loop spans 21 amino acids. Germline CDR1 reads MNHNS; CDR2 reads SASEGT. Trimming shortened V by 2 bases and J by 0 bases, and 23 bases separated the two germline ends. In DNA, the CDR3 is TGTGCCAGCAGTGAAATCTCATGGAGGAGGAGGTTTAGCTCCTATAATTCACCCCTCCACTTT. Translating it yields CASSEISWRRRFSSYNSPLHF.

This sequence joins TRBV4-3 and TRBJ1-2; D unresolved. CDR1 is LGHNA, CDR2 YSLEER, per germline. Between the trimmed V and J ends, which lost 0 bases and 4 bases, there was a span of 18 bases. The CDR3 is 17 amino acids. The CDR3 protein is CASSQDLSNAAFYGYTF. DNA of the CDR3: TGCGCCAGCAGCCAAGACTTATCCAATGCGGCATTCTATGGCTACACCTTC.

The chain combines TRBV19 with TRBJ1-1; no definite D call. CDR3 length: 14 amino acids. The germline V and J ends were trimmed by 1 base and 0 bases, with 6 bases remaining between them. Germline V gene data show CDR1 as LNHDA and CDR2 as SQIVND (reference sequence). CDR3 residues: CASSIAPVNTEAFF. In DNA, the CDR3 is TGTGCCAGTAGTATAGCACCGGTGAACACTGAAGCTTTCTTT.

The chain carries TRBV5-4 and TRBJ1-2, with TRBD1 matching over 8 bases. This CDR3 spans 16 amino acids. The junction had 12 bases not matched to a gene; V was cut back by 4 bases and J by 4 bases. Germline V gene data show CDR1 as SGHNT and CDR2 as YYREEE (reference sequence). CDR3 DNA: TGTGCCAGCAGCGTACCGATAGGACAGGGAGCCTATGGCTACACCTTC. This encodes CASSVPIGQGAYGYTF.

The chain joins TRBV28 to TRBJ1-2; possibly TRBD1 for D (5 bases). This CDR3 is 13 amino acids long. Germline CDR1 is MDHEN and CDR2 is SYDVKM. The V gene lost 6 bases and the J gene lost 3 bases, with 11 bases spanning the gap. The CDR3, as DNA: TGTGCCAGCAGGTCGACAGAGTACTATGGCTACACCTTC. This encodes CASRSTEYYGYTF.

V and J are TRBV11-3 and TRBJ2-3; TRBD2 matches 10 bases. J was trimmed by 0 bases and V by 5 bases; bases with no gene match: 14. The CDR3 consists of 19 residues. In germline, CDR1 is SGHNT, CDR2 YENEEA. CDR3 nucleotide sequence: TGTGCCAGCAGCGCGCAACTAGCGGGGTTACCTACTAGCACAGATACGCAGTATTTT. Protein: CASSAQLAGLPTSTDTQYF.

By proportion, this clone is medium-sized (0.01 to 0.1%). The J gene is TRBJ1-5, the V gene TRBV15; 7 bases are a match to TRBD1. Germline values: CDR1 LNHNV, CDR2 YYDKDF (reference sequence). Trimming took 6 bases from V and 3 from J; bases not matched to a gene: 5. CDR3 length: 14 amino acids. CDR3 nucleotides: TGTGCCACCAGAGGGGGACAGCCCAATCAGCCCCAGCATTTT. Translated: CATRGGQPNQPQHF.

This clone was detected once. The V call is TRBV27, the J call TRBJ2-2, with D possibly TRBD1 on 5 matching bases. This CDR3 is 17 amino acids long. Trimming removed 6 bases from V and 1 base from J, with 18 bases in between. Germline values: CDR1 MNHEY, CDR2 SMNVEV (reference sequence). CDR3 in amino acids: CASRVMLGQRNTGELFF. CDR3 in DNA: TGTGCCAGCAGGGTTATGTTGGGGCAACGGAACACCGGGGAGCTGTTTTTT.

This rearrangement joins TRBV10-2 to TRBJ2-3, with D maybe TRBD2 (6 bases). The germline gives CDR1 WSHSY, CDR2 SAAADI. The CDR3 spans 15 residues. The V gene lost 5 bases and the J gene lost 0 bases, with 12 bases spanning the gap. The CDR3 is CASSQPAGSTDTQYF. The CDR3 DNA sequence: TGCGCCAGCAGTCAACCTGCGGGGAGCACAGATACGCAGTATTTT.

This sequence joins TRBV19 and TRBJ1-1; 7 bases match TRBD1. The CDR3 is made up of 13 amino acids. J lost 5 bases, V lost 4 bases, and 4 bases had no gene match. Germline-derived CDR1 and CDR2 are LNHDA and SQIVND (reference sequence). The CDR3 protein is CASSRQGSTEAFF. The CDR3 DNA is TGTGCCAGTAGTAGACAGGGTTCTACTGAAGCTTTCTTT.